This is a list of T cell receptor beta chains from one sample in a study of blood T cell repertoires in COVID-19. Only in-frame clones appear in the TCRdb table, and some are missing; sequencing was by immunoSEQ multiplex PCR. Of 180,000 or so clones listed, less than 90% are singletons. The sample consisted of peripheral blood. Receptor source: a woman aged 60 to 75 with COVID-19, enrolled during active disease. Both conserved end residues are part of each CDR3. The order of the fields is clone size, J gene, V gene, D gene, CDR3 protein, CDR3 DNA. A D gene is named only where the DNA matches it firmly. The size of a clone is reported for some rows only, either as once, few or many, or as a class for expanded clones.

>.|TRBJ1-2|TRBV9|TRBD1
CASSPRTGAGGYTF
TGTGCCAGCAGCCCTCGGACAGGGGCGGGTGGCTACACCTTC
>.|TRBJ2-5|TRBV7-2|TRBD2
CASSLVEGLAGGGTQYF
TGTGCCAGCAGCTTAGTCGAGGGGCTAGCGGGAGGCGGGACCCAGTACTTC
>.|TRBJ2-4|TRBV10-3|.
CAISEWGGVGEAKNIQYF
TGTGCCATCAGTGAGTGGGGCGGGGTAGGGGAGGCCAAAAACATTCAGTACTTC
>.|TRBJ2-7|TRBV7-9|TRBD1
CASSFPRDRRELYEQYF
TGTGCCAGCAGCTTCCCCCGGGACAGGCGAGAGCTATACGAGCAGTACTTC
>.|TRBJ2-4|TRBV5-1|.
CASSLEPTDHIQYF
TGCGCCAGCAGCTTGGAACCCACAGACCACATTCAGTACTTC
>.|TRBJ1-5|TRBV6-1|TRBD1
CASSGVGRGLGQPQHF
TGTGCCAGCAGTGGAGTTGGTAGGGGGCTCGGTCAGCCCCAGCATTTT
>once|TRBJ2-5|TRBV5-6|TRBD2
CASSRPPGGETQYF
TGTGCCAGCAGCCGTCCCCCGGGGGGAGAGACCCAGTACTTC
>.|TRBJ1-2|TRBV5-6|.
CASSTTGNYGYTF
TGTGCCAGCAGCACTACAGGGAACTATGGCTACACCTTC
>few|TRBJ1-2|TRBV19|TRBD1
CACQWGTGAGYTF
TGTGCCTGCCAGTGGGGGACAGGGGCCGGCTACACCTTC
>.|TRBJ2-7|TRBV24-1|TRBD1
CATSDFEGAGAEQYF
TGTGCCACCAGTGATTTCGAGGGGGCTGGAGCCGAGCAGTACTTC
>.|TRBJ2-1|TRBV5-1|.
CASSLVSFYNEQFF
TGCGCCAGCAGCTTGGTCTCTTTTTACAATGAGCAGTTCTTC
>once|TRBJ1-4|TRBV7-2|.
CASSNLGGAREKLFF
TGTGCCAGCAGCAACCTCGGGGGGGCGCGGGAAAAACTGTTTTTT
>.|TRBJ1-6|TRBV6-6|.
CASSYPRQEAPLHF
TGTGCCAGCAGTTACCCGCGACAGGAGGCACCCCTCCACTTT